This T cell receptor (beta chain) came from a study of cytomegalovirus exposure and HLA in healthy donors. Comment on this clone: Its antigen is as yet unknown.

The junction had 5 bases not matched to a gene; V was cut back by 2 bases and J by 6 bases. Germline-derived CDR1 and CDR2 are MNHEY and SVGAGI. The CDR3 extends over 14 amino acids. Study conclusions and caveats: Diagnosis of cytomegalovirus status made by the classifier reportedly showed high specificity and sensitivity. Despite most TCR sequences being rare, some public TCRs occurred in many donors.

Libraries were prepared by immunoSEQ multiplex PCR; TCRdb keeps only in-frame clonotypes and omits some of them. The data contain under 300,000 clones, approximately 86% of them singletons. This TCR derives from a woman aged 25 to 39 in good health and CMV-seropositive. The sample taken for sequencing was PBMCs. This chain links TRBV6-5 with TRBJ2-7, with 9 bases identical to TRBD1. The CDR3 DNA reads TGTGCCAGCAGTTACCTCGGACAGGGGAGCGAGCAGTACTTC. Translated, it gives CASSYLGQGSEQYF.